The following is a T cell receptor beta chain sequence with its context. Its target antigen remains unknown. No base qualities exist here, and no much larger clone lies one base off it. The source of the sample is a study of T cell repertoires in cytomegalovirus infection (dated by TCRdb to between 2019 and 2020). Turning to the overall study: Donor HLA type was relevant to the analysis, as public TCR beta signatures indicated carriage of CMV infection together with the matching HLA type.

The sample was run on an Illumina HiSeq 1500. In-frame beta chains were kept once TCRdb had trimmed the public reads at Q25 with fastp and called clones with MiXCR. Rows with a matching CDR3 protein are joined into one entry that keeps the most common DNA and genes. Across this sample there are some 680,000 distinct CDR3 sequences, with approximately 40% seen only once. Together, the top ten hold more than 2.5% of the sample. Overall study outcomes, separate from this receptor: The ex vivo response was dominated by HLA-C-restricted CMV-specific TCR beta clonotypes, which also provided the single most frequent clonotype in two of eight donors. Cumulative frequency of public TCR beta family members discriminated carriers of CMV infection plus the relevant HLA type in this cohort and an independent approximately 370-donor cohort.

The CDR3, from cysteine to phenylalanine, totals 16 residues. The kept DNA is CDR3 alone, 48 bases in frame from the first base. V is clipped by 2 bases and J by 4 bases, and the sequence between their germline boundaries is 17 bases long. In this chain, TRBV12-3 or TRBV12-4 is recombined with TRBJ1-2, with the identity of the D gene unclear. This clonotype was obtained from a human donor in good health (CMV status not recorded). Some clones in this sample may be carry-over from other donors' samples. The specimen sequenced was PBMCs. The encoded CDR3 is CASSLTGNSFSYGYTF. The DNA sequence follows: TGTGCCAGCAGTTTAACGGGGAACTCCTTTTCCTATGGCTACACCTTC.